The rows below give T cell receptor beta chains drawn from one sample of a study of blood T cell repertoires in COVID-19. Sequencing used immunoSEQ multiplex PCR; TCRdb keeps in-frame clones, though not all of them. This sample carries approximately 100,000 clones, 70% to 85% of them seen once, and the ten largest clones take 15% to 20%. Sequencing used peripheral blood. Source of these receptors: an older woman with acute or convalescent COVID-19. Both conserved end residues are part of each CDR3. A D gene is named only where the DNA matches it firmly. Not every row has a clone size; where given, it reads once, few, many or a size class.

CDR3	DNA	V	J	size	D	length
CASSLLLSLGDGELFF	TGTGCCAGCAGTTTATTACTATCTCTGGGTGACGGGGAGCTGTTTTTT	TRBV27	TRBJ2-2	once	.	16
CASSQDGWGDSYNEQFF	TGCGCCAGCAGCCAAGACGGATGGGGGGACTCCTACAATGAGCAGTTCTTC	TRBV4-1	TRBJ2-1	.	.	17
CASSPDGQREAFF	TGTGCCAGCAGCCCAGATGGACAGAGGGAAGCTTTCTTT	TRBV3-1/TRBV3-2	TRBJ1-1	once	.	13
CASSTGTANSPLHF	TGTGCCAGTAGTACCGGGACAGCTAATTCACCCCTCCACTTT	TRBV19	TRBJ1-6	.	TRBD1	14
CASNRVKNSPLHF	TGTGCCAGCAACCGGGTCAAGAATTCACCCCTCCACTTT	TRBV6-5	TRBJ1-6	.	.	13
CASSRQHNEQFF	TGTGCCAGCAGCAGACAGCACAATGAGCAGTTCTTC	TRBV6-2/TRBV6-3	TRBJ2-1	.	.	12
CASSESVIAGGTDTQYF	TGTGCCAGCAGTGAATCTGTAATAGCGGGGGGCACAGATACGCAGTATTTT	TRBV25-1	TRBJ2-3	.	TRBD2	17
CSVDGTLNEQFF	TGCAGCGTTGACGGGACTTTGAATGAGCAGTTCTTC	TRBV29-1	TRBJ2-1	few	.	12
CASSGTRWAEQGYTF	TGCGCCAGCAGCGGGACTAGGTGGGCCGAACAGGGCTACACCTTC	TRBV5-1	TRBJ1-2	.	.	15
CASRRTGGGEKLFF	TGTGCCAGCAGGAGGACAGGAGGAGGAGAAAAACTGTTTTTT	TRBV2	TRBJ1-4	.	TRBD1	14
CASSQAGNNQPQHF	TGTGCCAGCAGCCAAGCAGGGAACAATCAGCCCCAGCATTTT	TRBV4-2	TRBJ1-5	.	.	14
CASSPLSSAGNTIYF	TGTGCCAGCTCCCCTCTCAGTTCTGCTGGAAACACCATATATTTT	TRBV28	TRBJ1-3	.	.	15
CASSPPRKDYYNSPLHF	TGTGCCAGCTCACCACCGAGGAAAGATTACTATAATTCACCCCTCCACTTT	TRBV18	TRBJ1-6	.	.	17
CASRSTGNHEQYF	TGTGCCAGCAGGTCGACAGGGAATCACGAGCAGTACTTC	TRBV28	TRBJ2-7	.	TRBD1	13
CASSPLGGGYGYTF	TGTGCCAGCAGCCCGCTGGGCGGGGGCTATGGCTACACCTTC	TRBV7-9	TRBJ1-2	.	.	14
CASSYEISSGNTIYF	TGTGCCAGCAGTTACGAGATAAGCTCTGGAAACACCATATATTTT	TRBV6-6	TRBJ1-3	once	.	15
CAISGRGYNSPLHF	TGTGCCATCAGTGGGAGGGGCTATAATTCACCCCTCCACTTT	TRBV10-3	TRBJ1-6	.	.	14
CASHKGTERNTEAFF	TGCGCCAGCCATAAAGGGACAGAACGGAACACTGAAGCTTTCTTT	TRBV5-1	TRBJ1-1	.	TRBD1	15
CASSLAAGLHEQYF	TGTGCCAGCAGCTTAGCGGCAGGGCTCCACGAGCAGTACTTC	TRBV11-3	TRBJ2-7	.	.	14
CASSQDRGSEAFF	TGTGCCAGCAGCCAGGACAGGGGGAGTGAAGCTTTCTTT	TRBV6-1	TRBJ1-1	once	TRBD1	13
CSVSDRGQETQYF	TGCAGCGTTTCTGACAGGGGGCAAGAGACCCAGTACTTC	TRBV29-1	TRBJ2-5	.	TRBD1	13
CASSPRFDRATHEQFF	TGTGCCAGCAGCCCCCGGTTTGACAGGGCTACACATGAGCAGTTCTTC	TRBV9	TRBJ2-1	.	TRBD1	16
CASSQEWGRGPGYGYTF	TGCGCCAGCAGCCAAGAATGGGGTAGGGGGCCTGGCTATGGCTACACCTTC	TRBV4-3	TRBJ1-2	.	TRBD1	17
CASSSNRGSYNSPLHF	TGTGCCAGCAGTTCAAACAGGGGATCCTATAATTCACCCCTCCACTTT	TRBV28	TRBJ1-6	.	TRBD1	16
CAWSSGTGGSPLHF	TGTGCCTGGAGTTCCGGGACAGGAGGTTCACCCCTCCACTTT	TRBV30	TRBJ1-6	.	TRBD1	14
CASSAGDGELFF	TGTGCCAGTAGCGCAGGGGACGGGGAGCTGTTTTTT	TRBV19	TRBJ2-2	.	.	12
CASSEGGPSNQPQHF	TGTGCCAGCAGTGAAGGGGGTCCGAGCAATCAGCCCCAGCATTTT	TRBV7-2	TRBJ1-5	.	.	15
CASSIGFQETQYF	TGTGCCAGTAGTATCGGGTTTCAAGAGACCCAGTACTTC	TRBV19	TRBJ2-5	.	.	13
CASSLDSRANIQYF	TGTGCCAGCAGCTTAGATTCGAGGGCAAACATTCAGTACTTC	TRBV7-2	TRBJ2-4	.	.	14
CASSYPSSYEQYF	TGTGCCAGCAGCTACCCGAGCTCCTACGAGCAGTACTTC	TRBV5-6	TRBJ2-7	.	.	13
CASSLSLAGSATQYF	TGCGCCAGCAGCTTGTCCCTAGCGGGATCAGCTACGCAGTATTTT	TRBV5-1	TRBJ2-3	.	TRBD2	15
CASSPGGPYNEQFF	TGTGCCAGCAGTCCCGGGGGACCCTACAATGAGCAGTTCTTC	TRBV27	TRBJ2-1	.	.	14